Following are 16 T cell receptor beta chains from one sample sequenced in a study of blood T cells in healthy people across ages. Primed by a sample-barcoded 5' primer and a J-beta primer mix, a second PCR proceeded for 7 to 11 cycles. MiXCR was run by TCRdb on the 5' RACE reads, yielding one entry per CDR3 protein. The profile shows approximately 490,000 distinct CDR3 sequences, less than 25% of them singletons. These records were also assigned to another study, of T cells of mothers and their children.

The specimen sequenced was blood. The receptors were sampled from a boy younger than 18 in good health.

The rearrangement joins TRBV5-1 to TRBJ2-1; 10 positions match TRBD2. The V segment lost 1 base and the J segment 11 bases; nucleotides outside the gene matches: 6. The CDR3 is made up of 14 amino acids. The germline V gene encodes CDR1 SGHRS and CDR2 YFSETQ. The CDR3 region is CASSLPAGGLKQFF. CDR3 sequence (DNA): TGCGCCAGCAGCTTGCCAGCGGGGGGGCTAAAGCAGTTCTTC.

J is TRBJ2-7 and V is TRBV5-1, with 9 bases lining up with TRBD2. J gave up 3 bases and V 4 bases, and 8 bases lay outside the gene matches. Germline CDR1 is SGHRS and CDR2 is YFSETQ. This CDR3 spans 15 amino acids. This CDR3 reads CASSLGTSRVYEQYF. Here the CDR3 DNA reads TGCGCCAGCAGCCTAGGGACTAGCCGCGTCTACGAGCAGTACTTC.

The CDR3, as DNA: TGTGCCAGCAGCCAACGGGACGGCGAGTCGACCCAGTACTTC. It codes for CASSQRDGESTQYF. This chain links TRBV14 with TRBJ2-1; the D call may be TRBD1 or TRBD2 (5 bases each). The J call may be in error: the DNA end matches TRBJ2-5 better. The germline gives CDR1 SGHDN, CDR2 FVKESK. This CDR3 is 14 amino acids long.

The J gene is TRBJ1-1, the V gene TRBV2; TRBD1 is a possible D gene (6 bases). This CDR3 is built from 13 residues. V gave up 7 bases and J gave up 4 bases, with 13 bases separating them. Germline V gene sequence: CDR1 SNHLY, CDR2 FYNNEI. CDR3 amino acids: CASKEGETTEAFF. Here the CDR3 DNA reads TGTGCCAGCAAGGAGGGGGAAACCACTGAAGCTTTCTTT.

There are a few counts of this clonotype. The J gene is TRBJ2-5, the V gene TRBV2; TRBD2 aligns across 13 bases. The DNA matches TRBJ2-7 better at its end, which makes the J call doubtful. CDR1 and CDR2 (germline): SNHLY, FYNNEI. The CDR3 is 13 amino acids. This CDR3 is CASGTSGMNEQYF. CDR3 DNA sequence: TGTGCCAGTGGGACTAGCGGGATGAACGAGCAGTACTTC.

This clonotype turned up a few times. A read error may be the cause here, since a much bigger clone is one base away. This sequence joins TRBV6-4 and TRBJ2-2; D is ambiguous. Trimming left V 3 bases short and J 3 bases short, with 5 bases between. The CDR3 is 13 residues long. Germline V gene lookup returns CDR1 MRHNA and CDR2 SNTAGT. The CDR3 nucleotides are TGTGCCAGCAGTGAGTGGGACACCGGGGAGCTGTTTTTT. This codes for CASSEWDTGELFF.

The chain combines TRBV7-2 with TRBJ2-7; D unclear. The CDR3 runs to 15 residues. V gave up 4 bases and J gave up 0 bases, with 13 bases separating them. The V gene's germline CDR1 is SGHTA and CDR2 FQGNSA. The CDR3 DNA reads TGTGCCAGCAGCTCTTGGACGGGTATCTCCTACGAGCAGTACTTC. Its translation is CASSSWTGISYEQYF. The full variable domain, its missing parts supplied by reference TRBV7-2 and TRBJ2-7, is GAGVSQSPSNKVTEKGKDVELRCDPISGHTALYWYRQSLGQGLEFLIYFQGNSAPDKSGLPSDRFSAERTGGSVSTLTIQRTQQEDSAVYLCASSSWTGISYEQYFGPGTRLTVT.

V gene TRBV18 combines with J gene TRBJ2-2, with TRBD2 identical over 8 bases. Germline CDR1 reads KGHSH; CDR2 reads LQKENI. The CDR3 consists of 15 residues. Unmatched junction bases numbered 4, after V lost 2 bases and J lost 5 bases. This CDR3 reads CASSPTSGGTGELFF. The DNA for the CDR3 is TGTGCCAGCTCACCAACCTCGGGAGGGACCGGGGAGCTGTTTTTT.

CDR3 sequence reads: CASSLDGVGGYTF. In nucleotides, the CDR3 is TGTGCCAGCAGTTTAGATGGGGTGGGCGGCTACACCTTC. The V and J genes are TRBV28 and TRBJ1-2; unclear D gene. V lost 2 bases and J lost 8, with 12 bases in between. The CDR3 extends over 13 amino acids. Germline assignment: CDR1 MDHEN and CDR2 SYDVKM.

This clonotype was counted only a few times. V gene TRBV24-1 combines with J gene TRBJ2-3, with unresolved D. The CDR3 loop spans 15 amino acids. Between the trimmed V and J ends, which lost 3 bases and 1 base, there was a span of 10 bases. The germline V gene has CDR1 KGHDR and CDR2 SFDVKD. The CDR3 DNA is TGTGCCACCAGTGATACCTCCTCTGGCACAGATACGCAGTATTTT. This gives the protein CATSDTSSGTDTQYF.

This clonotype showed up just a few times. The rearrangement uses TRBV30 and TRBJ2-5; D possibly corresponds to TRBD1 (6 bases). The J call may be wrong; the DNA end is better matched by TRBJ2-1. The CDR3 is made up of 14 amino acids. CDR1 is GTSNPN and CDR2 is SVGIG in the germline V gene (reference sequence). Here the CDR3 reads CAWSVGGSVYEQFF. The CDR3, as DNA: TGTGCCTGGAGTGTTGGGGGCTCGGTCTATGAGCAGTTCTTC.

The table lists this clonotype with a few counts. CDR3 coding DNA: TGTGCCAGCTCACCACCGGACCGTAGGTTGGAGACCCAGTACTTC. It codes for CASSPPDRRLETQYF. The chain couples TRBV18 to TRBJ2-5; the D is unclear. V lost 0 bases, J lost 5 bases, and 13 bases lay in between. The CDR3 runs to 15 residues. The germline V gene encodes CDR1 KGHSH and CDR2 LQKENI.

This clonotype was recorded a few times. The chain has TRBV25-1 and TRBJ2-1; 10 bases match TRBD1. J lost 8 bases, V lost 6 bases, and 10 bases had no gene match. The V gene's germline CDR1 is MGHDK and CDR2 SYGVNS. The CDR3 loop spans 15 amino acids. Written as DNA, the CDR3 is TGTGCCAGCAGCAGTGCCGGGACAGGGGACCATGAGCAGTTCTTC. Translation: CASSSAGTGDHEQFF.

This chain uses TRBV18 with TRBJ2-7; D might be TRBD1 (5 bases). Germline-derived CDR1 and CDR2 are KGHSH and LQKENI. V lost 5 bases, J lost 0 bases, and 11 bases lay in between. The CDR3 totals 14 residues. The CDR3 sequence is CASSIHTGSYEQYF. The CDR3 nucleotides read TGTGCCAGCTCAATTCATACAGGCTCCTACGAGCAGTACTTC.

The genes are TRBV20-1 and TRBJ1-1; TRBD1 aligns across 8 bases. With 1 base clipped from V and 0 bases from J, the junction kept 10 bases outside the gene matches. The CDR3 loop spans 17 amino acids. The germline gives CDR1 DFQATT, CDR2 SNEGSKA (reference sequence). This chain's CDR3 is CSARGQGLFSMNTEAFF. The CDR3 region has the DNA TGCAGTGCTAGAGGACAGGGGCTCTTCTCGATGAACACTGAAGCTTTCTTT.

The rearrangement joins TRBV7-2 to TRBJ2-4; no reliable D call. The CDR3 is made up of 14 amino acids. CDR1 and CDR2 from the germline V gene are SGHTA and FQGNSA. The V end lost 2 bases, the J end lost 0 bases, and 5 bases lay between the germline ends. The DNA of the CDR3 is TGTGCCAGCAGCTTACAGGAAGCCAAAAACATTCAGTACTTC. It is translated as CASSLQEAKNIQYF.